The next 6 T cell receptor beta chains were all read from a single sample in a study of blood T cell repertoires in COVID-19 (TCRdb year 2020). Library construction relied on the immunoSEQ multiplex PCR assay. Here the immuneACCESS table is served through TCRdb, limited to in-frame sequences with V and J called. Missing clones are a known gap in these copies; in checked studies unresolved V genes cover under half, and the rest lacks a known reason. Recorded for this sample are approximately 250,000 clones; around 89% of them occurred a single time. The ten biggest clones cover around 4% of the sample. What was sequenced was PBMCs or T cells enriched from blood (not recorded which). The receptors were sampled from a woman in her 30s who had recovered from COVID-19.

Notes on this clone: Other DNA variants within this sample encode the same CDR3. The chain has TRBV30 and TRBJ1-2; tentative D call: TRBD1 (5 bases). The germline V gene encodes CDR1 GTSNPN and CDR2 SVGIG (reference sequence). The CDR3 is 12 residues long. The V gene lost 2 bases and the J gene lost 5 bases, with 9 bases spanning the gap. The CDR3 loop is CAWSTGTYGYTF. The DNA of the CDR3 is TGTGCCTGGAGTACCGGGACTTATGGCTACACCTTC.

The V and J genes are TRBV28 and TRBJ1-5; maybe TRBD1 (6 bases). Germline V gene data show CDR1 as MDHEN and CDR2 as SYDVKM. The CDR3 is 17 residues long. Trimming left V 5 bases short and J 0 bases short, with 17 bases between. CDR3 nucleotides: TGTGCCAGCAGTCCATCGGAAGACAGGTTTAGCAATCAGCCCCAGCATTTT. Amino acid sequence: CASSPSEDRFSNQPQHF.

J is TRBJ2-1 and V is TRBV9; the D gene is possibly TRBD2 (6 bases). Per germline, CDR1 SGDLS and CDR2 YYNGEE. The CDR3 covers 15 residues. V was shortened by 2 bases and J by 4 bases, with 13 bases between the two germline ends. Here the CDR3 DNA reads TGTGCCAGCAGCGTGGCGTTAGCGGATTACAATGAGCAGTTCTTC. Encoded protein: CASSVALADYNEQFF. The full variable domain, with the rest looked up from reference TRBV9 and TRBJ2-1, is DSGVTQTPKHLITATGQRVTLRCSPRSGDLSVYWYQQSLDQGLQFLIQYYNGEERAKGNILERFSAQQFPDLHSELNLSSLELGDSALYFCASSVALADYNEQFFGPGTRLTVL.

This sequence joins TRBV18 and TRBJ2-5; 8 bases fit TRBD1. V lost 3 bases to trimming and J lost 5 bases; unmatched junction nucleotides: 5. The CDR3 sequence is 14 residues long. Germline V gene data show CDR1 as KGHSH and CDR2 as LQKENI. The CDR3 nucleotides are TGTGCCAGCTCACCTCTTCGACAGGGGGAGACCCAGTACTTC. Translated: CASSPLRQGETQYF.

V is TRBV27 and J is TRBJ1-1; 7 positions match TRBD1. Trimming cost V 5 bases and J 4 bases; bases outside gene matches: 4. The CDR3 runs to 13 residues. From germline, CDR1 is MNHEY and CDR2 SMNVEV (reference sequence). The CDR3 nucleotides are TGTGCCAGCAGTCTGACAGGGATCACTGAAGCTTTCTTT. Protein sequence: CASSLTGITEAFF.

This clone occurred once. The J gene is TRBJ1-1, the V gene TRBV29-1; 8 bases fit TRBD1. The germline CDR1 and CDR2 sequences are SQVTM and ANQGSEA. The CDR3 is made up of 14 amino acids. The trim removed 0 bases at V and 11 bases at J, leaving 11 bases unmatched. DNA for the CDR3: TGCAGCGTTGAAGATTGGGGACAGGCCATGGGGGCTTTCTTT. Its translation: CSVEDWGQAMGAFF.